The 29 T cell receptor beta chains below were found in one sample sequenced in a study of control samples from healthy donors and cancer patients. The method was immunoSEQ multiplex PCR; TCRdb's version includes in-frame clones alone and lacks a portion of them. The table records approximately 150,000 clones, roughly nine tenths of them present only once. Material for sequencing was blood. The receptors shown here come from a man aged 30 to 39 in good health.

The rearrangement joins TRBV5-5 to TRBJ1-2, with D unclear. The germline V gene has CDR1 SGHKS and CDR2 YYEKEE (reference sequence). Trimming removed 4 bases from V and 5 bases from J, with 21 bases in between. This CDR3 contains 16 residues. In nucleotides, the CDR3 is TGTGCCAGCAGCCCAAGAGGACCCCCGGTTCCTTATGGCTACACCTTC. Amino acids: CASSPRGPPVPYGYTF.

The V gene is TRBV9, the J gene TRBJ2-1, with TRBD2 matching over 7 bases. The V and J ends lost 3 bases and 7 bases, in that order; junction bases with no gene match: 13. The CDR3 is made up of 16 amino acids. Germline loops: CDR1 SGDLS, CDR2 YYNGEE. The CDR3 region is CASSATPGGGKNEQFF. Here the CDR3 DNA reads TGTGCCAGCAGCGCCACGCCGGGGGGAGGAAAAAATGAGCAGTTCTTC.

The CDR3 DNA reads as TGTGCCAGTGGTCGACAGGTGGCTAGTGAAGCTTTCTTT. This gives the protein CASGRQVASEAFF. V usage is TRBV19 and J usage is TRBJ1-1; a possible D gene is TRBD1 (6 bases). The CDR3 length is 13 residues. Deletions cut 8 bases from V and 7 bases from J, with 17 bases between. The germline CDR1 and CDR2 sequences are LNHDA and SQIVND (reference sequence).

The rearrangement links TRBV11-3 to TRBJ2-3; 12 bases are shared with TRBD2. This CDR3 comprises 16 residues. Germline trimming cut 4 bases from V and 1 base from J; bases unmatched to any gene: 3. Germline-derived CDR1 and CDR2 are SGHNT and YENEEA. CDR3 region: CASSSTSGSRTDTQYF. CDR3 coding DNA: TGTGCCAGCAGCTCGACTAGCGGGAGTCGCACAGATACGCAGTATTTT.

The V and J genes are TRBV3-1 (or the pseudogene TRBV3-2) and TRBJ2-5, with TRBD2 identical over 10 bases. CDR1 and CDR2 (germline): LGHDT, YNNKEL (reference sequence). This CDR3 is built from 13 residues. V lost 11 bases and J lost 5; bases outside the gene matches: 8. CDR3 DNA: TGTGCCCGACTAGCGGGTTCTCTGGAGACCCAGTACTTC. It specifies CARLAGSLETQYF.

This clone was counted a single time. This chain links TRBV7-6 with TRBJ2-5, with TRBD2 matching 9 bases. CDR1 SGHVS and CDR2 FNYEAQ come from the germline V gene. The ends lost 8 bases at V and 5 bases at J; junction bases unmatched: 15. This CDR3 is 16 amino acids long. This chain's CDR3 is CASAPTVAGGGETQYF. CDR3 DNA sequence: TGTGCCAGCGCACCGACAGTGGCGGGAGGGGGGGAGACCCAGTACTTC.

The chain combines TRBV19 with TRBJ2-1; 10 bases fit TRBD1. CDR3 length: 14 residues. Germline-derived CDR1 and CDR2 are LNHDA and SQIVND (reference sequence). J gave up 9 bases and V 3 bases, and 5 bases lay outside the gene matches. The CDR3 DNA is TGTGCCAGTAGTATCTCGGGACAGGGGAGTGAGCAGTTCTTC. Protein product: CASSISGQGSEQFF.

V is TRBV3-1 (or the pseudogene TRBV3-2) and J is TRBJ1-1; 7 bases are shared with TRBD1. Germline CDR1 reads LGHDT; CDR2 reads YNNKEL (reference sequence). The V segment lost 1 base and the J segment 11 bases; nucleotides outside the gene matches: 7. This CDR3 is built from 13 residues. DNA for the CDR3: TGTGCCAGCAGCCAAGGACAGGGTGTCGCGGCTTTCTTT. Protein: CASSQGQGVAAFF.

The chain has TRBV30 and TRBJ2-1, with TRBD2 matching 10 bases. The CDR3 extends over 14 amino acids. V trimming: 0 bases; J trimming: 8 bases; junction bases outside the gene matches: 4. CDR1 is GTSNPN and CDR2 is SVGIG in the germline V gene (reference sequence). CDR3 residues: CAWSVLAGLDEQFF. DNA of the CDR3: TGTGCCTGGAGTGTACTAGCGGGATTGGATGAGCAGTTCTTC.

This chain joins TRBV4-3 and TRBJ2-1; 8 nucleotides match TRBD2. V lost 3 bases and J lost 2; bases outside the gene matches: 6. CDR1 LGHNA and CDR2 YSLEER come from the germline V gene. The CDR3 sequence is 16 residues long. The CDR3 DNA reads TGCGCCAGCAGCCATTCCTTAGCGGGAACCTACAATGAGCAGTTCTTC. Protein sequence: CASSHSLAGTYNEQFF.

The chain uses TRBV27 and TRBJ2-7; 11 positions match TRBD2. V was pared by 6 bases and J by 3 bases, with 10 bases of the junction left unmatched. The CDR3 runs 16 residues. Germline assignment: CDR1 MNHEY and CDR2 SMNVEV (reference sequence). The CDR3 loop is CASRLTGTSGIYEQYF. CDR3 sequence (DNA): TGTGCCAGCAGGCTGACCGGGACTAGCGGTATCTACGAGCAGTACTTC.

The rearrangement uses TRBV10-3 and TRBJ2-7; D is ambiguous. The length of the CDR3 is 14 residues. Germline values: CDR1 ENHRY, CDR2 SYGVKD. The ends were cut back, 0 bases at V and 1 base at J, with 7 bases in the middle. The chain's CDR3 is CAISESGGSYEQYF. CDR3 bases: TGTGCCATCAGTGAGTCGGGCGGATCCTACGAGCAGTACTTC.

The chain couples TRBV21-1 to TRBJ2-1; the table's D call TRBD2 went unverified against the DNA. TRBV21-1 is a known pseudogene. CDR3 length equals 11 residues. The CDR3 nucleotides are TGTGCCAGCAGGACTGCGAATGAGCAGTTCTTC. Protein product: CASRTANEQFF.

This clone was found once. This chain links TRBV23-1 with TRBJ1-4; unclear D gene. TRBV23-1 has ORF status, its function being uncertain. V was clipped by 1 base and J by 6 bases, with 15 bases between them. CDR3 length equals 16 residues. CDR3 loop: CASSQCALGPYEKLFF. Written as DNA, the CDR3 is TGCGCCAGCAGTCAATGTGCCTTGGGCCCTTATGAAAAACTGTTTTTT.

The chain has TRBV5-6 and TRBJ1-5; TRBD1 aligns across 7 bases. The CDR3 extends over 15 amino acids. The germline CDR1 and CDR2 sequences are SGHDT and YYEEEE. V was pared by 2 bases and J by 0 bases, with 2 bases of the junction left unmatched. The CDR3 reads CASSFAGGSNQPQHF. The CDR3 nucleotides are TGTGCCAGCAGCTTTGCAGGGGGTAGCAATCAGCCCCAGCATTTT.

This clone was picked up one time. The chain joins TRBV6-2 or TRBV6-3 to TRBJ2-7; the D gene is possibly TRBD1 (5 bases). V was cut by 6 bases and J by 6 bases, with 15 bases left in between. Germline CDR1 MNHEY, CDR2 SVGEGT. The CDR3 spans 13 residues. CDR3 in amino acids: CASSMDTLGEQYF. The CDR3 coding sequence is TGTGCCAGCAGCATGGACACCCTCGGCGAGCAGTACTTC.

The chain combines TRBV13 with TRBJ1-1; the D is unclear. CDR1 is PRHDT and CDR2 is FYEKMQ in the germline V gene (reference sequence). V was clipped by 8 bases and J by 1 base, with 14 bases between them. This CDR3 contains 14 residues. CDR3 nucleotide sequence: TGTGCCAGCCGCCTGAGGGAGGGGAACACTGAAGCTTTCTTT. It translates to CASRLREGNTEAFF. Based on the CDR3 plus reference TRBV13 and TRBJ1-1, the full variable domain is AAGVIQSPRHLIKEKRETATLKCYPIPRHDTVYWYQQGPGQDPQFLISFYEKMQSDKGSIPDRFSAQQFSDYHSELNMSSLELGDSALYFCASRLREGNTEAFFGQGTRLTVV.

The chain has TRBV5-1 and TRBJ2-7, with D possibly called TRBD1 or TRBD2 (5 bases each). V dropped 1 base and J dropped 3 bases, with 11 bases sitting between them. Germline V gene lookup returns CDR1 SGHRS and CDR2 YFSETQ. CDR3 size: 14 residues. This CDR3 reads CASSLQGPNYEQYF. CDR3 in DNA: TGCGCCAGCAGCTTGCAGGGACCAAACTACGAGCAGTACTTC.

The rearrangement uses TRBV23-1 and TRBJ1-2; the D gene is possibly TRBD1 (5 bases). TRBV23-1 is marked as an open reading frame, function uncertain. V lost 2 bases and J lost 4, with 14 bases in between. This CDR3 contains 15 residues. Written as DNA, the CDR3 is TGCGCCAGCAGTCAACTCGGGGGATGGATCTATGGCTACACCTTC. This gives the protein CASSQLGGWIYGYTF.

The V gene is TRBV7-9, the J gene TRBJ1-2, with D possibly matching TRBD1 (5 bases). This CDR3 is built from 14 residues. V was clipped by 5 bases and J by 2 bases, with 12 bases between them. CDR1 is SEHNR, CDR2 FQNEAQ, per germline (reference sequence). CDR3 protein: CASSPREGNYGYTF. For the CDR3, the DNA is TGTGCCAGCAGCCCCCGGGAGGGGAACTATGGCTACACCTTC.

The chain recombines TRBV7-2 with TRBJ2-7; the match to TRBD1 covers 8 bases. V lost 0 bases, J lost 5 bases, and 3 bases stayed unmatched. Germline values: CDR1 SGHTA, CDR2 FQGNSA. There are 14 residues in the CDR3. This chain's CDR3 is CASSLARDRNEQYF. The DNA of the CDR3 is TGTGCCAGCAGCTTAGCAAGGGACAGGAACGAGCAGTACTTC.

CDR3 coding DNA: TGCGCCAGCAGCGAGGGGGCCTATGGCTACACCTTC. Translating gives CASSEGAYGYTF. The chain employs TRBV5-1 and TRBJ1-2; 7 positions agree with TRBD1. V trimming: 4 bases; J trimming: 4 bases; junction bases outside the gene matches: 1. Germline V gene lookup returns CDR1 SGHRS and CDR2 YFSETQ. The CDR3 loop spans 12 amino acids.

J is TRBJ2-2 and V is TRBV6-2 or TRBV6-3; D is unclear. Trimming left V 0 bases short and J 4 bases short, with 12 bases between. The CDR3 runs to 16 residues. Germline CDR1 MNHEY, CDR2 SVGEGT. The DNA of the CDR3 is TGTGCCAGCAGTTACTCCGGGCCTCGGGTCACCGGGGAGCTGTTTTTT. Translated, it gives CASSYSGPRVTGELFF.

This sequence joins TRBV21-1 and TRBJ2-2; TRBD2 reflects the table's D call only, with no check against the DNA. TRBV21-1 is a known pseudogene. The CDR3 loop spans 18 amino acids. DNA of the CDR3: TGTGCCAGCAGCAAAGAAAGGCCCGGGGGTTCAGTCACCGGGGAGCTGTTTTTT. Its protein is CASSKERPGGSVTGELFF.

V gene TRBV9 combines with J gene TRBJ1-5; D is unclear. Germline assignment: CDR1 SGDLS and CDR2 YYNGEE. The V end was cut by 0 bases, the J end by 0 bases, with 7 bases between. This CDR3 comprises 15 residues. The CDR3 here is CASSVGQNSNQPQHF. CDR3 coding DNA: TGTGCCAGCAGCGTAGGTCAGAATAGCAATCAGCCCCAGCATTTT.

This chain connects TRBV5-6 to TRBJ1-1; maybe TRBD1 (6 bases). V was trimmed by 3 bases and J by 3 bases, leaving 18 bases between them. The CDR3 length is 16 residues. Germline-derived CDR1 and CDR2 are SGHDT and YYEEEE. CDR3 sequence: CASSSHEQGEYTEAFF. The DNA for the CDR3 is TGTGCCAGCAGCTCTCATGAACAGGGAGAGTACACTGAAGCTTTCTTT.

CDR3 DNA sequence: TGTGCCAGCAGCACTAGCGGAGAGCAGTTCTTC. Its protein product is CASSTSGEQFF. This rearrangement joins TRBV11-2 to TRBJ2-1; 8 bases match TRBD2. This CDR3 spans 11 amino acids. The germline CDR1 and CDR2 sequences are SGHAT and FQNNGV. Trimming removed 5 bases from V and 10 bases from J; junction bases left unmatched: 1.

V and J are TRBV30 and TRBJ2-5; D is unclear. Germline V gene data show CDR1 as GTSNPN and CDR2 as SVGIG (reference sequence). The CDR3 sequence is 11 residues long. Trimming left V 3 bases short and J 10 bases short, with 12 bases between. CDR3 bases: TGTGCCTGGAGGGCTGAGGTTGGCCAGTACTTC. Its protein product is CAWRAEVGQYF.

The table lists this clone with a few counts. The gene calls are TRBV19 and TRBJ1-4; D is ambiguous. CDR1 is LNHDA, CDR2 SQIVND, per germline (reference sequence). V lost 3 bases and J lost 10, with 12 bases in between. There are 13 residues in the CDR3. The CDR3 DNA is TGTGCCAGTAGTATTCCGGGGTTCGGAAAACTGTTTTTT. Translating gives CASSIPGFGKLFF.